A selection of T cell receptor beta chains follows, all from one sample in a study of T cells in Graves' hyperthyroidism and ophthalmopathy. TCRdb processed the multiplex PCR reads anew with MiXCR; each CDR3 protein has one entry. This table holds more than 350,000 distinct CDR3 sequences, nearly 15% found once. The sequencing input was blood. Every receptor here comes from a woman aged 60-75 years with Graves' ophthalmopathy. The CDR3 runs from the conserved cysteine through the conserved F or W. A D gene is named only where the DNA matches it firmly. Where a row states a size, it is once, few, many or the class of an expanded clone; other rows omit it.

TRBV27	TRBJ2-1	many	TRBD2	TGTGCCAGCAGTTTGACTAGCGTACACTACAATGAGCAGTTCTTC	CASSLTSVHYNEQFF
TRBV7-9	TRBJ2-7	many	TRBD1	TGTGCCAGCAGCTTACGGGACAGGGCAGAAGGCGAGCAGTACTTC	CASSLRDRAEGEQYF
TRBV20-1	TRBJ1-2	.	.	TGCAGTGCTATCGGGGTACGAGGCTACACCTTC	CSAIGVRGYTF
TRBV12-5	TRBJ2-1	many	TRBD2	TGTGCTAGTGGTTTGGGTGTACGGGAGGGCTCCTACAATGAGCAGTTCTTC	CASGLGVREGSYNEQFF
TRBV2	TRBJ1-2	many	.	TGTGCCAGCAGTCAACAAACCCCCGAAAATACCTTC	CASSQQTPENTF
TRBV7-8	TRBJ2-2	many	.	TGTGCCAGCAGCCCGCTGGTCAACACCGGGGAGCTGTTTTTT	CASSPLVNTGELFF
TRBV28	TRBJ2-7	many	TRBD1	TGTGCCAGCAGTACCGGGACAGGGACCTACGAGCAGTACTTC	CASSTGTGTYEQYF
TRBV6-1	TRBJ2-7	many	TRBD2	TGTGCCAGCAGGTGGACTAGCGACTCCTACGAGCAGTACTTC	CASRWTSDSYEQYF
TRBV7-8	TRBJ1-6	many	.	TGTGCCAGCAGGCAGGCACTAGCTCGGGATTCACCCCTCCACTTT	CASRQALARDSPLHF
TRBV24-1	TRBJ2-5	many	.	TGTGCCACCAGTGCAACAGGGCCAACGGAGACCCAGTACTTC	CATSATGPTETQYF
TRBV5-1	TRBJ1-6	few	.	TGCGCCAGCAGCTTGGAGGGCAGGGTGGGCTCACCCCTCCACTTT	CASSLEGRVGSPLHF
TRBV16	TRBJ2-7	.	.	TGTGCCAGCAGCCAACGGCCCTGGGGAGAGAGCTCCTACGAGCAGTACTTC	CASSQRPWGESSYEQYF
TRBV7-2	TRBJ2-5	many	.	TGTGCCAGCAGCCCTGGCGACCCGCCAGGGACCCAGTACTTC	CASSPGDPPGTQYF
TRBV5-1	TRBJ2-1	many	TRBD1	TGCGCCAGCAGCGTGGACAGGGGGTACAATGAGCAGTTCTTC	CASSVDRGYNEQFF
TRBV7-9	TRBJ2-5	.	TRBD1	TGTGCCAGCAGCTTACCGACAGGGGTAAAAGAGACCCAGTACTTC	CASSLPTGVKETQYF
TRBV12-3/TRBV12-4	TRBJ2-7	many	.	TGTGCCAGCAGCCCAGGAGGGGGTCTAGCGGTTACCTACGAGCAGTACTTC	CASSPGGGLAVTYEQYF
TRBV29-1	TRBJ2-1	.	TRBD2	TGCAGCGTTGACGGGACTAGCGGGAGGGTGGATGAGCAGTTCTTC	CSVDGTSGRVDEQFF
TRBV3-1	TRBJ1-2	many	TRBD1	TGTGCCAGCAGCCTAGGACAGGCCCCTACTGGCTACACCTTC	CASSLGQAPTGYTF
TRBV9	TRBJ1-2	many	.	TGTGCCAGCAGCGAAGCAGTGACCCCCGTATATGGCTACACCTTC	CASSEAVTPVYGYTF
TRBV5-1	TRBJ1-1	few	TRBD1	TGCGCCAGCAGCTCTCAGACAGGGATCAACACTGAAGCTTTCTTT	CASSSQTGINTEAFF